The 25 T cell receptor beta chains listed next were all sequenced from one sample in a study of somatic mutations in cytotoxic T cells in rheumatoid arthritis. Profiled with immunoSEQ multiplex PCR; TCRdb holds only in-frame clones, not every one. The data show approximately 23,000 clones, 78% seen once. The sequenced sample consisted of CD8+ T cells sorted from blood. These TCRs come from an adult with rheumatoid arthritis.

This chain joins TRBV12-5 and TRBJ1-1, with D perhaps matching TRBD1 (5 bases). The V gene lost 0 bases and the J gene lost 0 bases, with 14 bases spanning the gap. The CDR3 runs 17 residues. Germline V lookup: CDR1 LGHNT, CDR2 FRNRAP. In DNA form, the CDR3 reads TGTGCTAGTGGTTTGGTACTTGGAGACAGCATGAACACTGAAGCTTTCTTT. Translating it yields CASGLVLGDSMNTEAFF. Looking up the rest from reference TRBV12-5 and TRBJ1-1 gives the full variable domain: DARVTQTPRHKVTEMGQEVTMRCQPILGHNTVFWYRQTMMQGLELLAYFRNRAPLDDSGMPKDRFSAEMPDATLATLKIQPSEPRDSAVYFCASGLVLGDSMNTEAFFGQGTRLTVV.

The CDR3 sequence is CASSVASGTYEQYF. The CDR3 DNA reads TGTGCCAGCAGCGTAGCTTCAGGAACGTACGAGCAGTACTTC. The genes are TRBV9 and TRBJ2-7; no reliable D call. The V end lost 0 bases, the J end lost 4 bases, and 11 bases lay between the germline ends. Germline lookup yields CDR1 SGDLS and CDR2 YYNGEE. CDR3 size: 14 residues.

The chain recombines TRBV4-1 with TRBJ2-7; possibly TRBD2 for D (5 bases). The CDR3 is made up of 13 amino acids. The V gene lost 3 bases and the J gene lost 2 bases, with 8 bases spanning the gap. Germline-derived CDR1 and CDR2 are MGHRA and YSYEKL. The DNA for the CDR3 is TGCGCCAGCAGCCAGGCCGGGACCTACGAGCAGTACTTC. It encodes CASSQAGTYEQYF.

V usage is TRBV6-5 and J usage is TRBJ1-5; D remains ambiguous. This CDR3 is 14 amino acids long. Trimming left V 4 bases short and J 0 bases short, with 7 bases between. Looked up from germline, CDR1 is MNHEY and CDR2 is SVGAGI. The CDR3 DNA follows: TGTGCCAGCAGTTTGGCAGTTAGCAATCAGCCCCAGCATTTT. Its translation is CASSLAVSNQPQHF.

V gene TRBV4-1 combines with J gene TRBJ2-2; the D is unclear. Trimming stripped 1 base from V and 3 bases from J, with 6 bases between. Germline CDR1 and CDR2: MGHRA and YSYEKL. The CDR3 is 14 residues long. CDR3 nucleotides: TGCGCCAGCAGCCAAGGTCCGGACACCGGGGAGCTGTTTTTT. Translated: CASSQGPDTGELFF.

The rearrangement joins TRBV6-4 to TRBJ2-3; D remains unclear. With 2 bases removed from V and 7 bases from J, the gap between germline ends came to 10 bases. CDR1 is MRHNA and CDR2 is SNTAGT in the germline V gene. The length of the CDR3 is 13 residues. In DNA, the CDR3 is TGTGCCAGCAGTGACCTCGATCAGAATACGCAGTATTTT. This codes for CASSDLDQNTQYF.

The V call is TRBV4-1, the J call TRBJ2-7; possibly TRBD2 for D (5 bases). In germline, CDR1 is MGHRA, CDR2 YSYEKL. This CDR3 has 15 residues. The V end was cut by 0 bases, the J end by 1 base, with 10 bases between. The CDR3 DNA is TGCGCCAGCAGCCAAGAAGAGGGAGTATCCTACGAGCAGTACTTC. Translating gives CASSQEEGVSYEQYF.

This rearrangement joins TRBV7-6 to TRBJ1-4; possible D gene TRBD1, 6 bases. Germline V gene lookup returns CDR1 SGHVS and CDR2 FNYEAQ. The CDR3 totals 17 residues. Trimming left V 5 bases short and J 0 bases short, with 16 bases between. CDR3 in amino acids: CASSLPRGQPTNEKLFF. As DNA, the CDR3 is TGTGCCAGCAGCCTACCGCGAGGACAGCCAACTAATGAAAAACTGTTTTTT.

This rearrangement joins TRBV7-6 to TRBJ2-5; no firm D call. V lost 5 bases and J lost 3, with 16 bases in between. Germline CDR1 reads SGHVS; CDR2 reads FNYEAQ. The CDR3 extends over 15 amino acids. The CDR3 protein is CASSLTLAPEETQYF. The CDR3 DNA reads as TGTGCCAGCAGCCTAACCTTGGCGCCAGAAGAGACCCAGTACTTC. The full variable domain, completed using reference TRBV7-6 and TRBJ2-5, is GAGVSQSPRYKVTKRGQDVALRCDPISGHVSLYWYRQALGQGPEFLTYFNYEAQQDKSGLPNDRFSAERPEGSISTLTIQRTEQRDSAMYRCASSLTLAPEETQYFGPGTRLLVL.

The chain is built from TRBV7-9 and TRBJ2-2; D not certain. The CDR3 is made up of 14 amino acids. CDR1 and CDR2 (germline): SEHNR, FQNEAQ (reference sequence). Trimming pared 5 bases from V and 6 bases from J, leaving 13 bases between. CDR3 coding DNA: TGTGCCAGCAGCCACGATCTGGGCGCCGGGGAGCTGTTTTTT. It yields the protein CASSHDLGAGELFF.

This clone turned up a few times. The V and J genes are TRBV5-8 and TRBJ2-5; no reliable D call. This CDR3 has 14 residues. V was cut by 6 bases and J by 5 bases, with 17 bases left in between. Per the germline V gene, CDR1 is SGHTS and CDR2 is YDEGEE. The CDR3 DNA follows: TGTGCCAGCACCCCGTCGTACAGTCGTGAGACCCAGTACTTC. Amino acid sequence: CASTPSYSRETQYF.

The gene calls are TRBV5-1 and TRBJ2-7; 9 bases are a match to TRBD2. Trimming at V came to 5 bases and at J to 10 bases, leaving 13 bases not matched to a gene. The CDR3 consists of 14 residues. Germline V gene data show CDR1 as SGHRS and CDR2 as YFSETQ. The CDR3 here is CASSPGSREGPQYF. CDR3 DNA sequence: TGCGCCAGCAGTCCCGGATCGCGGGAGGGCCCCCAGTACTTC.

The chain couples TRBV7-9 to TRBJ2-7; no reliable D call. Germline CDR1 and CDR2: SEHNR and FQNEAQ (reference sequence). The V end lost 1 base, the J end lost 2 bases, and 3 bases lay between the germline ends. The CDR3 sequence is 12 residues long. CDR3 sequence: CASSLDAYEQYF. The CDR3, as DNA: TGTGCCAGCAGCTTAGACGCCTACGAGCAGTACTTC.

The chain has TRBV2 and TRBJ2-5; 8 positions match TRBD1. CDR3 length: 14 residues. In germline, CDR1 is SNHLY, CDR2 FYNNEI. V shed 6 bases, J shed 5 bases, and the junction held 8 bases outside the gene matches. In nucleotides, the CDR3 is TGTGCCAGCAGAGACAGGGGCGTAGGGGAGACCCAGTACTTC. This encodes CASRDRGVGETQYF.

This clone was detected only once. The chain carries TRBV7-8 and TRBJ2-3; TRBD2 matches at 7 bases. The V and J ends lost 4 bases and 4 bases, in that order; junction bases with no gene match: 14. CDR1 and CDR2 from the germline V gene are SGHVS and FQNEAQ. The CDR3 covers 17 residues. The CDR3 DNA reads as TGTGCCAGCAGCTCCCTGGCAGCGGGAATCCTCCCAGATACGCAGTATTTT. Residues: CASSSLAAGILPDTQYF. The whole variable domain, remainder taken from reference TRBV7-8 and TRBJ2-3, is GAGVSQSPRYKVAKRGQDVALRCDPISGHVSLFWYQQALGQGPEFLTYFQNEAQLDKSGLPSDRFFAERPEGSVSTLKIQRTQQEDSAVYLCASSSLAAGILPDTQYFGPGTRLTVL.

The rearrangement uses TRBV6-5 and TRBJ1-1, with D perhaps TRBD1 (5 bases). CDR3 size: 14 residues. Germline values: CDR1 MNHEY, CDR2 SVGAGI. Trimming stripped 2 bases from V and 0 bases from J, with 7 bases between. Here the CDR3 reads CASSYGGMNTEAFF. Written as DNA, the CDR3 is TGTGCCAGCAGTTACGGGGGGATGAACACTGAAGCTTTCTTT.

The V call is TRBV10-3, the J call TRBJ2-7, with 7 bases fitting TRBD1. The CDR3 sequence is 13 residues long. CDR1 and CDR2 (germline): ENHRY, SYGVKD. V lost 5 bases and J lost 5; bases outside the gene matches: 6. Written as DNA, the CDR3 is TGTGCCATCAGTATAGACAGGGTTAACGAGCAGTACTTC. This codes for CAISIDRVNEQYF.

This chain uses TRBV2 with TRBJ2-5; D may be TRBD1 (5 bases). The CDR3 is 13 amino acids. Trimming cost V 8 bases and J 2 bases, with 12 bases left between them. Germline values: CDR1 SNHLY, CDR2 FYNNEI. The CDR3 spells CASDTTDQETQYF. Written as DNA, the CDR3 is TGTGCCAGCGATACGACAGATCAAGAGACCCAGTACTTC.

The rearrangement links TRBV11-2 to TRBJ2-7; perhaps D is TRBD1 or TRBD2 (5 bases each). The CDR3 runs to 13 residues. Germline CDR1 reads SGHAT; CDR2 reads FQNNGV. Trimming cost V 5 bases and J 0 bases, with 8 bases left between them. The CDR3 reads CASSGGHSYEQYF. In DNA, the CDR3 is TGTGCCAGCAGCGGAGGACACTCCTACGAGCAGTACTTC.

The chain links TRBV6-4 to TRBJ1-1; D uncertain. Germline loops: CDR1 MRHNA, CDR2 SNTAGT. V lost 6 bases and J 9 bases, leaving 20 bases between the germline ends. The CDR3 sequence is 14 residues long. This CDR3 reads CASSPLPNDFQAFF. The CDR3 DNA reads TGTGCCAGCAGCCCTCTGCCGAACGATTTTCAAGCTTTCTTT.

This chain connects TRBV6-5 to TRBJ2-1; tentative D call: TRBD1 (6 bases). The CDR3 sequence is 14 residues long. Germline CDR1 is MNHEY and CDR2 is SVGAGI. The V and J ends lost 6 bases and 5 bases respectively, with 14 bases between them. Here the CDR3 reads CASRGLDSHNEQFF. In DNA, the CDR3 is TGTGCCAGCAGGGGTTTGGACAGCCACAATGAGCAGTTCTTC.

The chain recombines TRBV4-3 with TRBJ1-2; 7 nucleotides match TRBD1. Trimming removed 3 bases from V and 4 bases from J; junction bases left unmatched: 5. CDR3 size: 14 residues. The germline V gene has CDR1 LGHNA and CDR2 YSLEER. The CDR3 sequence is CASSQYRGSYGYTF. The CDR3 DNA is TGCGCCAGCAGCCAGTACAGGGGTAGCTATGGCTACACCTTC.

This clone showed up just a few times. The genes are TRBV15 and TRBJ1-3; a weak D match, TRBD1 (5 bases). Germline V CDR1 and CDR2: LNHNV, YYDKDF (reference sequence). This CDR3 contains 16 residues. Trimming removed 0 bases at V and 1 base at J, with 10 bases between. The CDR3 DNA follows: TGTGCCACCAGCAGAGAAAGGGGTAGTTCTGGAAACACCATATATTTT. It translates to CATSRERGSSGNTIYF.

The J gene is TRBJ2-5, the V gene TRBV4-3; D is uncertain. Trimming took off 0 bases at V and 5 bases at J, with 7 bases between the two ends. Germline lookup yields CDR1 LGHNA and CDR2 YSLEER. This CDR3 has 13 residues. The CDR3, as DNA: TGCGCCAGCAGCCAAGAGGGATGGGAGACCCAGTACTTC. Translating gives CASSQEGWETQYF.

The chain couples TRBV9 to TRBJ2-3, with 9 bases that match TRBD2. Germline V CDR1 and CDR2: SGDLS, YYNGEE. The CDR3 length is 15 residues. J lost 5 bases, V lost 2 bases, and 6 bases had no gene match. The CDR3 region is CASSVVLLAGDTQYF. The CDR3 DNA reads TGTGCCAGCAGCGTTGTCCTACTAGCGGGAGATACGCAGTATTTT.